A selection of T cell receptor beta chains follows, all from one sample in a study of T cell clusters in autoimmune cytopenias. TCRdb re-analyzed the multiplex PCR reads; it lists each CDR3 protein once, without DNA. This listing includes thousands of distinct CDR3 sequences. The sample consisted of peripheral blood. The receptors come from a human donor with an autoimmune cytopenia or autoimmune hepatitis (not recorded which). CDR3s include the opening cysteine and the closing phenylalanine or tryptophan. A clone size is listed for some rows: how often the clone was seen (once, few, many), or a class if it is expanded.

abundance: medium-sized
v_gene: TRBV6-5
j_gene: TRBJ2-6
CDR3aa: CASTLKSGQGAGANVLTF

abundance: medium-sized
v_gene: TRBV19
j_gene: TRBJ1-1
CDR3aa: CASSIDEAGGGWTEAFF

abundance: medium-sized
v_gene: TRBV12-3/TRBV12-4
j_gene: TRBJ2-5
CDR3aa: CASSLALGTGAQETQYF

abundance: NA
v_gene: TRBV10-3
j_gene: TRBJ2-5
CDR3aa: CAISDGTSQETQYF

abundance: NA
v_gene: TRBV7-2
j_gene: TRBJ2-3
CDR3aa: CASSLESGALTDTQYF

abundance: medium-sized
v_gene: TRBV6-5
j_gene: TRBJ2-1
CDR3aa: CASSYSTSGVRHEQFF

abundance: NA
v_gene: TRBV5-4
j_gene: TRBJ2-7
CDR3aa: CASSLKFGDEQYF

abundance: NA
v_gene: TRBV20-1
j_gene: TRBJ2-2
CDR3aa: CSARSQAGGDTGELFF

abundance: medium-sized
v_gene: TRBV29-1
j_gene: TRBJ2-1
CDR3aa: CSVEDPGVSSYNEQFF

abundance: NA
v_gene: TRBV11-3
j_gene: TRBJ2-5
CDR3aa: CASSLADSIGETQYF

abundance: medium-sized
v_gene: TRBV6-2/TRBV6-3
j_gene: TRBJ1-2
CDR3aa: CASTPLGQENYGYTF

abundance: NA
v_gene: TRBV12-5
j_gene: TRBJ1-2
CDR3aa: CASGLFVPGGSNYGYTF

abundance: NA
v_gene: TRBV6-4
j_gene: TRBJ2-2
CDR3aa: CASSEGETGELFF

abundance: NA
v_gene: TRBV5-8
j_gene: TRBJ2-1
CDR3aa: CASSSDSDNEQFF

abundance: NA
v_gene: TRBV7-2
j_gene: TRBJ2-3
CDR3aa: CASSLALLAGHTDTQYF

abundance: medium-sized
v_gene: TRBV19
j_gene: TRBJ2-7
CDR3aa: CASSIAGQGYEQYF

abundance: medium-sized
v_gene: TRBV6-1
j_gene: TRBJ1-2
CDR3aa: CASSEGGTAYGYTF

abundance: NA
v_gene: TRBV24-1
j_gene: TRBJ2-3
CDR3aa: CATSDVETGHRSTDTQYF

abundance: NA
v_gene: TRBV6-5
j_gene: TRBJ1-1
CDR3aa: CASSYSARNTEAFF

abundance: NA
v_gene: TRBV4-1
j_gene: TRBJ1-1
CDR3aa: CASSQVQGDNTEAFF

abundance: NA
v_gene: TRBV20-1
j_gene: TRBJ2-3
CDR3aa: CSARSLGTDTQYF

abundance: NA
v_gene: TRBV6-2/TRBV6-3
j_gene: TRBJ1-1
CDR3aa: CASSFRVEAFF

abundance: NA
v_gene: TRBV7-9
j_gene: TRBJ1-1
CDR3aa: CASRAYMNTEAFF

abundance: medium-sized
v_gene: TRBV19
j_gene: TRBJ2-5
CDR3aa: CASASSGGDGTQYF

abundance: NA
v_gene: TRBV11-2
j_gene: TRBJ2-7
CDR3aa: CASSGGGYEQYF

abundance: medium-sized
v_gene: TRBV12-3/TRBV12-4
j_gene: TRBJ2-7
CDR3aa: CASSYGHVVHEQYF

abundance: NA
v_gene: TRBV4-2
j_gene: TRBJ2-1
CDR3aa: CASSQDQGVGEQFF

abundance: medium-sized
v_gene: TRBV15
j_gene: TRBJ2-7
CDR3aa: CATSWDSNTQQYF

abundance: NA
v_gene: TRBV12-3/TRBV12-4
j_gene: TRBJ2-6
CDR3aa: CASRTQGALTGANVLTF

abundance: medium-sized
v_gene: TRBV6-6
j_gene: TRBJ2-2
CDR3aa: CASSSDGAGELFF

abundance: medium-sized
v_gene: TRBV5-6
j_gene: TRBJ2-1
CDR3aa: CASSLDGGALRSSYNEQFF

abundance: NA
v_gene: TRBV2
j_gene: TRBJ2-7
CDR3aa: CASSRDSAQLVEQYF

abundance: medium-sized
v_gene: TRBV6-5
j_gene: TRBJ1-1
CDR3aa: CASSYNGLGDFLNTEAFF

abundance: NA
v_gene: TRBV20-1
j_gene: TRBJ1-2
CDR3aa: CSARPRDKTNYGYTF

abundance: NA
v_gene: TRBV20-1
j_gene: TRBJ1-6
CDR3aa: CSARPPGVTNSPLHF

abundance: medium-sized
v_gene: TRBV10-3
j_gene: TRBJ2-3
CDR3aa: CAISVEVGGFGTDTQYF

abundance: medium-sized
v_gene: TRBV6-5
j_gene: TRBJ2-2
CDR3aa: CAIRGAGELFF